The rows below give T cell receptor beta chains drawn from one sample of a study of vaccination effects on CD4 cells after COVID-19. Using immunoSEQ multiplex PCR, the repertoire was profiled, and TCRdb retains in-frame clones only, with some absent. The table lists about 20,000 clones, 70% of them singletons. These receptors' antigens are unknown. Here the sequenced sample was CD4+ T cells from PBMCs cultured with HCoV-229E spike peptides, taken before COVID-19 vaccination. These receptors were collected from a human donor who received a COVID-19 vaccine. Both conserved end residues are part of each CDR3. The order of the fields is J gene, clone size, V gene, D gene, CDR3 protein, CDR3 DNA. A D gene is named only where the DNA matches it firmly. Expanded clones get a size class; other rows say once, few or many, or leave the size out.

J: TRBJ1-1; size: NA; V: TRBV27; D: NA; CDR3: CASSLKVPGRMNTEAFF; DNA: TGTGCCAGCAGTTTAAAGGTACCAGGGAGGATGAACACTGAAGCTTTCTTT
J: TRBJ2-5; size: NA; V: TRBV11-3; D: NA; CDR3: CASSFSGGETQYF; DNA: TGTGCCAGCAGCTTCTCCGGTGGGGAGACCCAGTACTTC
J: TRBJ1-1; size: NA; V: TRBV7-9; D: NA; CDR3: CASSLNGLNTEAFF; DNA: TGTGCCAGCAGCTTAAACGGACTGAACACTGAAGCTTTCTTT
J: TRBJ2-1; size: few; V: TRBV5-4; D: NA; CDR3: CASSSRTARDNEQFF; DNA: TGTGCCAGCAGTTCCCGGACAGCGCGGGACAATGAGCAGTTCTTC
J: TRBJ1-4; size: NA; V: TRBV7-9; D: TRBD1; CDR3: CASSLVGTGVATNEKLFF; DNA: TGTGCCAGCAGCTTAGTGGGGACAGGGGTTGCAACTAATGAAAAACTGTTTTTT
J: TRBJ2-7; size: NA; V: TRBV7-6; D: NA; CDR3: CASSGSSTAYEQYF; DNA: TGTGCCAGCAGCGGGTCTAGCACTGCCTACGAGCAGTACTTC
J: TRBJ2-3; size: NA; V: TRBV6-6; D: NA; CDR3: CASSYDTQYF; DNA: TGTGCCAGCAGTTACGATACGCAGTATTTT
J: TRBJ2-7; size: NA; V: TRBV10-2; D: NA; CDR3: CASISPRAGSYEQYF; DNA: TGCGCCAGCATCTCTCCAAGAGCAGGGAGCTACGAGCAGTACTTC
J: TRBJ1-5; size: NA; V: TRBV7-2; D: NA; CDR3: CASSLDSDQPQHF; DNA: TGTGCCAGCAGCTTAGATTCTGATCAGCCCCAGCATTTT
J: TRBJ1-1; size: few; V: TRBV9; D: NA; CDR3: CASSPTVGTEAFF; DNA: TGTGCCAGCAGCCCCACCGTGGGCACTGAAGCTTTCTTT
J: TRBJ1-2; size: NA; V: TRBV12-3/TRBV12-4; D: NA; CDR3: CASRGAGYTF; DNA: TGTGCCAGCAGGGGGGCGGGCTACACCTTC
J: TRBJ1-1; size: once; V: TRBV21-1; D: NA; CDR3: CASSMRLRGSNTEAFF; DNA: TGTGCCAGCAGCATGCGCCTAAGGGGGTCGAACACTGAAGCTTTCTTT
J: TRBJ1-1; size: NA; V: TRBV5-1; D: NA; CDR3: CASSLFWANTEAFF; DNA: TGCGCCAGCAGCTTGTTTTGGGCAAACACTGAAGCTTTCTTT
J: TRBJ2-5; size: NA; V: TRBV5-4; D: NA; CDR3: CASSPPPVQETQYF; DNA: TGTGCCAGCAGTCCCCCCCCAGTTCAAGAGACCCAGTACTTC
J: TRBJ2-5; size: NA; V: TRBV9; D: NA; CDR3: CASSVSVSPQETQYF; DNA: TGTGCCAGCAGCGTTTCCGTGAGCCCACAAGAGACCCAGTACTTC
J: TRBJ2-2; size: few; V: TRBV5-1; D: TRBD1; CDR3: CASSLRTGDTGELFF; DNA: TGCGCCAGCAGCTTAAGGACAGGCGACACCGGGGAGCTGTTTTTT
J: TRBJ2-3; size: NA; V: TRBV5-1; D: TRBD2; CDR3: CASSQLAGGPGYF; DNA: TGCGCCAGCAGCCAACTAGCGGGGGGGCCGGGGTATTTT
J: TRBJ1-6; size: NA; V: TRBV19; D: TRBD1; CDR3: CASSIFPPQGESSPLHF; DNA: TGTGCCAGTAGTATTTTCCCCCCTCAGGGGGAGAGTTCACCCCTCCACTTT
J: TRBJ2-7; size: NA; V: TRBV11-2; D: NA; CDR3: CASSLDVGAYEQYF; DNA: TGTGCCAGCAGCTTAGACGTCGGCGCCTACGAGCAGTACTTC
J: TRBJ1-1; size: NA; V: TRBV5-4; D: TRBD1; CDR3: CASSSGQGGEAFF; DNA: TGTGCCAGCAGCTCTGGACAGGGTGGGGAAGCTTTCTTT
J: TRBJ2-4; size: NA; V: TRBV14; D: NA; CDR3: CASSQYTGGGIQYF; DNA: TGTGCCAGCAGCCAATATACAGGGGGGGGTATTCAGTACTTC
J: TRBJ1-4; size: NA; V: TRBV2; D: NA; CDR3: CASGGTDNEKLFF; DNA: TGTGCCAGCGGGGGGACGGATAATGAAAAACTGTTTTTT
J: TRBJ2-7; size: once; V: TRBV4-1; D: TRBD1; CDR3: CASSRDQGDLSIQYF; DNA: TGCGCCAGCAGCCGCGACCAGGGGGATCTAAGTATTCAGTACTTC
J: TRBJ1-3; size: few; V: TRBV11-2; D: NA; CDR3: CASSFAGAGNTIYF; DNA: TGTGCCAGCAGCTTTGCAGGGGCTGGAAACACCATATATTTT
J: TRBJ2-4; size: NA; V: TRBV18; D: NA; CDR3: CASSPGVTWNIQYF; DNA: TGTGCCAGCTCACCAGGGGTAACGTGGAACATTCAGTACTTC
J: TRBJ2-7; size: NA; V: TRBV3-1/TRBV3-2; D: TRBD2; CDR3: CASSPKGLAGGEQYF; DNA: TGTGCCAGCAGCCCAAAGGGACTAGCGGGAGGGGAGCAGTACTTC
J: TRBJ1-4; size: NA; V: TRBV5-1; D: NA; CDR3: CASSLVGNGGEKLFF; DNA: TGCGCCAGCAGCTTGGTCGGGAACGGGGGGGAAAAACTGTTTTTT
J: TRBJ2-2; size: NA; V: TRBV12-5; D: TRBD1; CDR3: CASRPGGNTGELFF; DNA: TGTGCTAGCCGTCCAGGGGGCAACACCGGGGAGCTGTTTTTT